These 16 T cell receptor beta chains were all obtained from the same sample, sequenced in a study of cytomegalovirus exposure and HLA in healthy donors. Assay used: immunoSEQ multiplex PCR; TCRdb lists only in-frame clones, some missing. The sample contains about 78,000 clones, roughly 95% of which appear only once. The sample consisted of PBMCs. Source of these receptors: a man between 18 and 35 years old in good health and CMV-seropositive.

About this clone: The identical CDR3 is also encoded by other nucleotide sequences in the sample. CDR3 sequence: CASSATSGTDTQYF. In DNA form, the CDR3 reads TGCGCCAGCAGCGCCACTAGCGGAACAGATACGCAGTATTTT. V gene TRBV5-1 combines with J gene TRBJ2-3; 8 positions match TRBD2. With 4 bases clipped from V and 3 bases from J, the junction kept 4 bases outside the gene matches. Germline-derived CDR1 and CDR2 are SGHRS and YFSETQ. This CDR3 contains 14 residues.

The rearrangement uses TRBV7-6 and TRBJ2-3; possibly TRBD1 for D (6 bases). Germline CDR1 and CDR2: SGHVS and FNYEAQ. The CDR3 contains 14 residues. Trimming pared 4 bases from V and 4 bases from J, leaving 12 bases between. DNA for the CDR3: TGTGCCAGCAGCTACGAACAGGGCTCAGATACGCAGTATTTT. Protein product: CASSYEQGSDTQYF. The whole variable domain, filled in from reference TRBV7-6 and TRBJ2-3, reads GAGVSQSPRYKVTKRGQDVALRCDPISGHVSLYWYRQALGQGPEFLTYFNYEAQQDKSGLPNDRFSAERPEGSISTLTIQRTEQRDSAMYRCASSYEQGSDTQYFGPGTRLTVL.

The chain uses TRBV28 and TRBJ2-3; no firm D call. The germline CDR1 and CDR2 sequences are MDHEN and SYDVKM. This CDR3 has 13 residues. Trimming stripped 2 bases from V and 6 bases from J, with 9 bases between. The CDR3 DNA reads TGTGCCAGCAGTTTAATCTTCCTGGATACGCAGTATTTT. It is translated as CASSLIFLDTQYF.

The table lists this clone with a count of one. This chain uses TRBV9 with TRBJ2-1; tentatively, D is TRBD2 (6 bases). Germline CDR1 SGDLS, CDR2 YYNGEE. This CDR3 comprises 15 residues. Trimming cost V 5 bases and J 2 bases, with 14 bases left between them. CDR3 amino acids: CASSASRGAYNEQFF. For the CDR3, the DNA is TGTGCCAGCAGTGCGTCCCGCGGGGCCTACAATGAGCAGTTCTTC.

This chain joins TRBV11-2 and TRBJ1-3; 8 bases agree with TRBD1. The CDR3 is 17 residues long. CDR1 and CDR2 from the germline V gene are SGHAT and FQNNGV. With V trimmed by 4 bases and J by 3 bases, 11 bases remained unmatched. CDR3 nucleotide sequence: TGTGCCAGCAGCTCGGACAGGGCTCCTTACGATGGAAACACCATATATTTT. This sequence encodes CASSSDRAPYDGNTIYF.

This chain uses TRBV6-5 with TRBJ2-5; 14 bases are shared with TRBD2. The J call may be faulty, since TRBJ2-7 better matches the DNA end. The CDR3 sequence is 14 residues long. Germline V CDR1 and CDR2: MNHEY, SVGAGI. As DNA, the CDR3 is TGTGCCAGCAGTTCGGGACTAGCGGGAGACGAGCAGTACTTC. Translation gives CASSSGLAGDEQYF.

This chain joins TRBV5-1 and TRBJ2-3, with 10 bases identical to TRBD1. The J segment lost 4 bases and the V segment lost 7 bases, leaving 6 bases of the junction unmatched. This CDR3 has 14 amino acids. The germline V gene encodes CDR1 SGHRS and CDR2 YFSETQ. The CDR3 protein is CASRGQGTADTQYF. The DNA of the CDR3 is TGCGCCAGCCGGGGACAGGGGACGGCAGATACGCAGTATTTT.

CDR3 sequence (DNA): TGTGCCAGCAGCCAACTTTTAGGCGGGGAGCAGTTCTTC. Its protein product is CASSQLLGGEQFF. V and J are TRBV4-2 and TRBJ2-1, with D possibly TRBD2 on 5 matching bases. V gave up 2 bases and J gave up 10 bases, with 12 bases separating them. Germline-derived CDR1 and CDR2 are LGHNA and YNFKEQ. This CDR3 region has 13 residues.

This clone has a single count. The chain is built from TRBV5-1 and TRBJ2-3, with 8 bases aligning to TRBD1. The V gene end was trimmed by 4 bases and the J gene end by 4 bases; junction bases not matched to a gene: 11. Germline CDR1 is SGHRS and CDR2 is YFSETQ. The CDR3 has 16 amino acids. CDR3: CASSIGQGGFPDTQYF. CDR3 nucleotides: TGCGCCAGCAGCATAGGACAGGGCGGGTTCCCAGATACGCAGTATTTT.

The chain combines TRBV6-5 with TRBJ2-1; D gene ambiguous. V dropped 6 bases and J dropped 5 bases, with 8 bases sitting between them. This CDR3 is 12 amino acids long. Germline V gene lookup returns CDR1 MNHEY and CDR2 SVGAGI. This chain's CDR3 is CASSHPDNEQFF. Here the CDR3 DNA reads TGTGCCAGCAGCCATCCGGACAATGAGCAGTTCTTC.

This sequence joins TRBV6-4 and TRBJ2-6; TRBD1 aligns across 9 bases. With V trimmed by 6 bases and J by 4 bases, 7 bases remained unmatched. This CDR3 has 16 amino acids. Per the germline V gene, CDR1 is MRHNA and CDR2 is SNTAGT. CDR3: CASSPGQGSGANVLTF. The CDR3 DNA is TGTGCCAGCAGCCCGGGACAGGGATCGGGGGCCAACGTCCTGACTTTC.

The chain carries TRBV7-2 and TRBJ2-3, with 10 bases fitting TRBD1. Germline V lookup: CDR1 SGHTA, CDR2 FQGNSA. V was clipped by 7 bases and J by 0 bases; unmatched bases: 10. CDR3 length equals 17 residues. For the CDR3, the DNA is TGTGCCAGCACCACCGGGACAGGGGCCTTTAGCACAGATACGCAGTATTTT. Protein sequence: CASTTGTGAFSTDTQYF.

The chain has TRBV28 and TRBJ1-1; D call uncertain. CDR1 and CDR2 from the germline V gene are MDHEN and SYDVKM. CDR3 length equals 13 residues. V lost 6 bases, J lost 10 bases, and 18 bases lay in between. The CDR3 protein is CASRNQAGVGAFF. The CDR3 region has the DNA TGTGCCAGCAGAAACCAGGCTGGCGTCGGAGCTTTCTTT.

The chain links TRBV11-2 to TRBJ2-3, with TRBD2 as a possible D gene (5 bases). The V and J ends lost 1 base and 5 bases respectively, with 16 bases between them. Germline assignment: CDR1 SGHAT and CDR2 FQNNGV. The CDR3 spans 16 residues. The DNA of the CDR3 is TGTGCCAGCAGCTTAGTCGCTCGCGGGCTGCGAGATACGCAGTATTTT. It is translated as CASSLVARGLRDTQYF. Combining the CDR3 with reference TRBV11-2 and TRBJ2-3 gives the whole variable domain EAGVAQSPRYKIIEKRQSVAFWCNPISGHATLYWYQQILGQGPKLLIQFQNNGVVDDSQLPKDRFSAERLKGVDSTLKIQPAKLEDSAVYLCASSLVARGLRDTQYFGPGTRLTVL.

The chain combines TRBV19 with TRBJ2-3; possible D gene TRBD2, 6 bases. Per the germline V gene, CDR1 is LNHDA and CDR2 is SQIVND (reference sequence). The CDR3 has 17 residues. Trimming removed 1 base at V and 0 bases at J, with 14 bases between. The CDR3 DNA reads as TGTGCCAGTAGTATAGGGCGGGACTTGATGAGCACAGATACGCAGTATTTT. Its protein is CASSIGRDLMSTDTQYF.

The chain carries TRBV5-5 and TRBJ1-5; weak D call: TRBD1 (6 bases). CDR1 is SGHKS and CDR2 is YYEKEE in the germline V gene (reference sequence). This CDR3 contains 15 residues. The V end lost 4 bases, the J end lost 4 bases, and 15 bases lay between the germline ends. Here the CDR3 reads CASSGGGPKNQPQHF. The CDR3 DNA is TGTGCCAGCAGCGGGGGGGGCCCGAAGAATCAGCCCCAGCATTTT.